This TCR beta chain was retrieved from a study of T cell clonality in common variable immunodeficiency. Study-wide points: CVID patient heterogeneity limited repertoire-clinical complication correlations. Shared TCRbeta clones were fewer between CVID subjects than controls.

This clone was recorded at least ten times. The antigen remains unidentified. With the read ending 3 residues before the CDR3 end, the germline J gene is used to fill in that end. The CDR3 is made up of 14 amino acids. The V segment lost 6 bases and the J segment 5 bases; nucleotides outside the gene matches: 5. Germline V gives CDR1 DFQATT, CDR2 SNEGSKA (reference sequence). The protocol was immunoSEQ multiplex PCR, while the TCRdb copy is restricted to in-frame clones and leaves out a portion. The sample has some 60,000 clones, none seen only once. Patients and controls were mostly of Caucasian heritage.

The sample comprised peripheral blood mononuclear cells. The source is a person aged 18-70 years in good health. The chain recombines TRBV20-1 with TRBJ2-1; 12 bases are a match to TRBD2. The CDR3 loop is CSAPTSGSNNEQFF. Incomplete CDR3 DNA: TGCAGTGCGCCGACTAGCGGGAGTAACAATGAG.